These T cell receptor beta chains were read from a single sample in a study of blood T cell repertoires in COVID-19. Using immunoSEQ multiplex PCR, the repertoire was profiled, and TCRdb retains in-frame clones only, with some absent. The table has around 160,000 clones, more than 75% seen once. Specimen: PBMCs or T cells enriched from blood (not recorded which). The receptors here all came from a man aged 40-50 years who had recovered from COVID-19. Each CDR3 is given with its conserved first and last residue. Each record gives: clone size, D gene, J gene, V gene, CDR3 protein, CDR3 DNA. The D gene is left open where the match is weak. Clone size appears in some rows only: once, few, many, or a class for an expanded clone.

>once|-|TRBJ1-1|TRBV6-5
CASSMGATEAFF
TGTGCCAGCAGCATGGGGGCTACTGAAGCTTTCTTT
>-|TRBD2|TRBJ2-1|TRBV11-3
CASSTEGLGNEQFF
TGTGCCAGCAGTACAGAGGGACTAGGCAATGAGCAGTTCTTC
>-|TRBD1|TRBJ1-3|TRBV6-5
CASSYGQGTSGNTIYF
TGTGCCAGCAGTTACGGACAGGGTACCTCTGGAAACACCATATATTTT
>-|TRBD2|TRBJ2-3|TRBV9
CASSLSGGADTQYF
TGTGCCAGCAGTCTTAGCGGGGGGGCAGATACGCAGTATTTT
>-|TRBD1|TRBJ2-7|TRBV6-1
CASSETIDRVISYEQYF
TGTGCCAGCAGTGAAACTATAGACAGGGTTATTTCCTACGAGCAGTACTTC
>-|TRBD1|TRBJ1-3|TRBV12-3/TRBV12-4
CASRQGTGNTIYF
TGTGCCAGCAGACAGGGGACAGGAAACACCATATATTTT
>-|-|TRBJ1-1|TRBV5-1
CASSLHGGSFWAEAFF
TGCGCCAGCAGCTTACACGGGGGATCTTTTTGGGCTGAAGCTTTCTTT
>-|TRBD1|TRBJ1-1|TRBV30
CAWSSGQEAFF
TGTGCCTGGAGTTCGGGACAGGAAGCTTTCTTT
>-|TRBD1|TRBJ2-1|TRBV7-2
CASSLEGQGYNEQFF
TGTGCCAGCAGCTTAGAGGGACAGGGGTACAATGAGCAGTTCTTC
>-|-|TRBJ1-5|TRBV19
CASTNYEEPQHF
TGTGCCAGTACCAATTATGAGGAGCCCCAGCATTTT
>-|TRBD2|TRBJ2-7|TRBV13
CASSRGGIEYEQYF
TGTGCCAGCAGCCGCGGGGGGATTGAGTACGAGCAGTACTTC
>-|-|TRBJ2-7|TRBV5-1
CASFPAPGGGYEQYF
TGCGCCAGCTTCCCCGCTCCGGGGGGCGGCTACGAGCAGTACTTC
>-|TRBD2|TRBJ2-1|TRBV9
CASSGTSGGTLSYNEQFF
TGTGCCAGCAGCGGGACTAGCGGGGGTACCTTATCCTACAATGAGCAGTTCTTC
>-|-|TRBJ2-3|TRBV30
CAWNREIDTQYF
TGTGCCTGGAACAGGGAGATAGATACGCAGTATTTT